Shown below are 23 T cell receptor beta chains from a single sample sequenced in a study of cytomegalovirus exposure and HLA in healthy donors. The study ran its PCR with 60 Vbeta and 13 Jbeta primers. Sequencing was performed with immunoSEQ multiplex PCR; in TCRdb, only in-frame clones are kept and a portion is missing. The sample contains about 160,000 clones, roughly 80% of which appear only once. Sequencing input: PBMCs. Every receptor here comes from a woman aged 25 to 39 in good health and CMV-seropositive.

The rearrangement links TRBV4-1 to TRBJ2-3, with D perhaps TRBD1 (6 bases). Germline assignment: CDR1 MGHRA and CDR2 YSYEKL. CDR3 size: 15 residues. V was clipped by 1 base and J by 11 bases, with 19 bases between them. The CDR3 nucleotides read TGCGCCAGCAGCCAAGCCTTTACCGACAGGCTAGTGCAGTATTTT. It encodes CASSQAFTDRLVQYF.

This sequence joins TRBV7-9 and TRBJ2-3, with D tentatively TRBD1 (6 bases). The CDR3 covers 15 residues. V was clipped by 4 bases and J by 2 bases, with 13 bases between them. CDR1 and CDR2 from the germline V gene are SEHNR and FQNEAQ (reference sequence). As DNA, the CDR3 is TGTGCCAGCAGCTCCAGTCGACAGGACACAGATACGCAGTATTTT. Encoded protein: CASSSSRQDTDTQYF.

The V call is TRBV5-1, the J call TRBJ1-2, with D uncertain. This CDR3 has 14 amino acids. Trimming removed 0 bases at V and 2 bases at J, with 8 bases between. CDR1 is SGHRS, CDR2 YFSETQ, per germline. CDR3 in amino acids: CASSLGIGNYGYTF. DNA of the CDR3: TGCGCCAGCAGCTTGGGTATCGGGAACTATGGCTACACCTTC.

V gene TRBV19 combines with J gene TRBJ2-5; 7 bases are a match to TRBD1. CDR3 length equals 15 residues. The ends lost 3 bases at V and 1 base at J; junction bases unmatched: 5. Germline V gene data show CDR1 as LNHDA and CDR2 as SQIVND (reference sequence). CDR3 bases: TGTGCCAGTAGTATTTCGGACAGGCCCCAAGAGACCCAGTACTTC. Amino acid sequence: CASSISDRPQETQYF.

The genes are TRBV5-1 and TRBJ2-5, with 7 bases matching TRBD2. The CDR3 is 15 amino acids. Germline assignment: CDR1 SGHRS and CDR2 YFSETQ. V lost 1 base to trimming and J lost 5 bases; unmatched junction nucleotides: 8. The CDR3 sequence is CASSLLTPGRETQYF. DNA for the CDR3: TGCGCCAGCAGCTTGTTAACCCCCGGGAGGGAGACCCAGTACTTC.

This sequence joins TRBV6-5 and TRBJ2-1, with 10 bases fitting TRBD2. Germline lookup yields CDR1 MNHEY and CDR2 SVGAGI. Trimming removed 6 bases from V and 3 bases from J; junction bases left unmatched: 5. CDR3 length: 15 residues. CDR3 DNA: TGTGCCAGCAGCGACGGACTAGCGGACTACAATGAGCAGTTCTTC. Translated, it gives CASSDGLADYNEQFF.

The chain has TRBV19 and TRBJ1-5, with 8 bases fitting TRBD1. V trimming: 9 bases; J trimming: 5 bases; junction bases outside the gene matches: 6. Germline V gives CDR1 LNHDA, CDR2 SQIVND (reference sequence). This CDR3 is 13 amino acids long. In DNA form, the CDR3 reads TGTGCCAGCAGGGACAGGCCAGATCAGCCCCAGCATTTT. It yields the protein CASRDRPDQPQHF.

The gene calls are TRBV6-6 and TRBJ2-3; possible D gene TRBD2, 6 bases. Germline lookup yields CDR1 MNHNY and CDR2 SVGAGI (reference sequence). This CDR3 has 16 amino acids. Between the trimmed V and J ends, which lost 4 bases and 0 bases, there was a span of 14 bases. CDR3 loop: CASSSGPGLSTDTQYF. For the CDR3, the DNA is TGTGCCAGCAGTTCTGGTCCGGGACTGAGCACAGATACGCAGTATTTT.

The rearrangement links TRBV27 to TRBJ1-1, with a tentative D call TRBD1 (5 bases). Germline CDR1 reads MNHEY; CDR2 reads SMNVEV (reference sequence). The length of the CDR3 is 15 residues. V was pared by 6 bases and J by 4 bases, with 18 bases between. This chain's CDR3 is CASSQGGSGITEAFF. CDR3 nucleotides: TGTGCCAGCAGCCAGGGAGGGTCAGGGATCACTGAAGCTTTCTTT.

The chain is built from TRBV23-1 and TRBJ1-2; D gene unclear. TRBV23-1 is an open reading frame, and its role is uncertain. The CDR3 has 12 residues. Between the trimmed V and J ends, which lost 3 bases and 8 bases, there was a span of 10 bases. The CDR3 DNA follows: TGCGCCAGCAGTCACGTGGTCCGGGGCTACACCTTC. This gives the protein CASSHVVRGYTF.

The chain combines TRBV15 with TRBJ1-1; 8 bases map to TRBD1. With V trimmed by 6 bases and J by 5 bases, 17 bases remained unmatched. Germline V lookup: CDR1 LNHNV, CDR2 YYDKDF (reference sequence). The CDR3 contains 17 residues. The CDR3 spells CATSRGAGGIVGTEAFF. CDR3 in DNA: TGTGCCACCAGTCGGGGGGCAGGGGGCATTGTGGGGACTGAAGCTTTCTTT. The variable domain in full, with the rest retrieved from reference TRBV15 and TRBJ1-1, is DAMVIQNPRYQVTQFGKPVTLSCSQTLNHNVMYWYQQKSSQAPKLLFHYYDKDFNNEADTPDNFQSRRPNTSFCFLDIRSPGLGDTAMYLCATSRGAGGIVGTEAFFGQGTRLTVV.

This clone was detected only a few times. The rearrangement joins TRBV5-1 to TRBJ2-2, with a weak D call TRBD2 (6 bases). The CDR3 length is 14 residues. Trimming stripped 1 base from V and 7 bases from J, with 11 bases between. Germline V gene sequence: CDR1 SGHRS, CDR2 YFSETQ. CDR3 sequence (DNA): TGCGCCAGCAGCTTGAGCCCCGGGGGCGGGGAGCTGTTTTTT. Its protein is CASSLSPGGGELFF.

This chain links TRBV6-5 with TRBJ2-4, with D possibly matching TRBD2 (6 bases). CDR3 length equals 14 residues. Trimming pared 6 bases from V and 2 bases from J, leaving 11 bases between. Looked up from germline, CDR1 is MNHEY and CDR2 is SVGAGI. Here the CDR3 DNA reads TGTGCCAGCAGCAGCCTAGCGTCCAAAAACATTCAGTACTTC. As protein: CASSSLASKNIQYF.

CDR3 coding DNA: TGTGCCAGCAGTTCTCCCGGGACAGGGTTCTGGTTCTTC. It codes for CASSSPGTGFWFF. V usage is TRBV6-5 and J usage is TRBJ2-1, with TRBD1 matching over 9 bases. V was clipped by 4 bases and J by 15 bases; unmatched bases: 10. The CDR3 has 13 amino acids. Germline-derived CDR1 and CDR2 are MNHEY and SVGAGI.

The chain has TRBV7-3 and TRBJ2-3; no reliable D call. This CDR3 is built from 13 residues. V was pared by 3 bases and J by 6 bases, with 10 bases between. Germline V gives CDR1 SGHTA, CDR2 FQGTGA. CDR3 nucleotide sequence: TGTGCCAGCAGCTTGCAAGCTCGGGATACGCAGTATTTT. It encodes CASSLQARDTQYF.

The V gene is TRBV6-1, the J gene TRBJ1-2, with TRBD1 matching 10 bases. The CDR3 spans 13 residues. Germline V gene sequence: CDR1 MNHNS, CDR2 SASEGT. J gave up 8 bases and V 6 bases, and 6 bases lay outside the gene matches. CDR3 DNA sequence: TGTGCCAGCAGGAGCGGACAGGGGGGCGGCTACACCTTC. This encodes CASRSGQGGGYTF.

The chain uses TRBV11-1 and TRBJ2-7; no firm D call. V lost 5 bases, J lost 0 bases, and 11 bases lay in between. The germline V gene encodes CDR1 SGHAT and CDR2 FQDESV (reference sequence). CDR3 length: 14 residues. In DNA form, the CDR3 reads TGTGCCAGCAGCCTTGATAGACACTCCTACGAGCAGTACTTC. Residues: CASSLDRHSYEQYF.

The chain has TRBV28 and TRBJ1-2, with D tentatively TRBD1 (5 bases). The CDR3 sequence is 14 residues long. From germline, CDR1 is MDHEN and CDR2 SYDVKM. The V and J ends lost 3 bases and 2 bases respectively, with 10 bases between them. The CDR3 DNA reads TGTGCCAGCAGTTTTCTCCCAGGGAACTATGGCTACACCTTC. Translated: CASSFLPGNYGYTF.

CDR3 nucleotide sequence: TGTGCCAGCAGCTTCGGACTTTTGAGCTCTGGAAACACCATATATTTT. Amino acid sequence: CASSFGLLSSGNTIYF. This sequence joins TRBV7-2 and TRBJ1-3; D is unclear. The germline V gene has CDR1 SGHTA and CDR2 FQGNSA. Trimming took off 3 bases at V and 0 bases at J, with 12 bases between the two ends. The CDR3 extends over 16 amino acids.

The rearrangement joins TRBV7-9 to TRBJ1-2; TRBD1 agrees at 10 bases. The trim removed 5 bases at V and 9 bases at J, leaving 3 bases unmatched. This CDR3 has 12 amino acids. The germline V gene encodes CDR1 SEHNR and CDR2 FQNEAQ (reference sequence). CDR3 residues: CASSGGQGSYTF. For the CDR3, the DNA is TGTGCCAGCAGCGGGGGACAGGGGAGCTACACCTTC. The variable domain in full, with the rest retrieved from reference TRBV7-9 and TRBJ1-2, is DTGVSQNPRHKITKRGQNVTFRCDPISEHNRLYWYRQTLGQGPEFLTYFQNEAQLEKSRLLSDRFSAERPKGSFSTLEIQRTEQGDSAMYLCASSGGQGSYTFGSGTRLTVV.

V is TRBV7-9 and J is TRBJ2-7, with 7 bases that match TRBD2. V shed 8 bases and J 0 bases; nucleotides not matched to a gene: 13. The CDR3 consists of 16 residues. Germline CDR1 reads SEHNR; CDR2 reads FQNEAQ (reference sequence). As DNA, the CDR3 is TGTGCCAGCTTTCGCGGAGGGGAGGGGAGCTCCTACGAGCAGTACTTC. Its protein is CASFRGGEGSSYEQYF.

This sequence joins TRBV5-4 and TRBJ2-7, with 7 bases that match TRBD1. Germline lookup yields CDR1 SGHNT and CDR2 YYREEE (reference sequence). V gave up 2 bases and J gave up 0 bases; unmatched junction bases: 2. This CDR3 region has 14 residues. The CDR3 sequence is CASSLAGGSYEQYF. Here the CDR3 DNA reads TGTGCCAGCAGCTTAGCAGGGGGCTCCTACGAGCAGTACTTC.

The gene calls are TRBV5-1 and TRBJ2-1; 7 nucleotides match TRBD2. Trimming took 4 bases from V and 0 from J; bases not matched to a gene: 7. This CDR3 spans 16 amino acids. Germline lookup yields CDR1 SGHRS and CDR2 YFSETQ. This CDR3 reads CASSPSGLISYNEQFF. CDR3 sequence (DNA): TGCGCCAGCAGCCCTAGCGGACTGATCTCCTACAATGAGCAGTTCTTC.